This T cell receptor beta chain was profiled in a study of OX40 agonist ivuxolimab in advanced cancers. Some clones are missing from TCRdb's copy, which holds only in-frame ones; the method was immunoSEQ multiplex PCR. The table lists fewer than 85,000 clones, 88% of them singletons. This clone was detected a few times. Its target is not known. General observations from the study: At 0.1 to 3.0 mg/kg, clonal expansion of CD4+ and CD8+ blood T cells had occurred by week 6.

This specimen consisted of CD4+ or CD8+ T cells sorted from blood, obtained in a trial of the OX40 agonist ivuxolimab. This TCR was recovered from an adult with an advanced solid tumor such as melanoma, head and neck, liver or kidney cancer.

The chain's CDR3 is CASSLATGTYEQYF. CDR3 DNA sequence: TGCGCCAGCAGCTTGGCCACAGGTACCTACGAGCAGTACTTC. This chain connects TRBV5-1 to TRBJ2-7; possible D gene TRBD1, 5 bases. The CDR3 contains 14 residues. Germline V gene data show CDR1 as SGHRS and CDR2 as YFSETQ. Trimming removed 0 bases from V and 2 bases from J, with 9 bases in between.